This is a list of T cell receptor beta chains from one sample in a study of STAT5B mutations in CD4+ large granular lymphocyte leukemia. Method: immunoSEQ multiplex PCR; TCRdb's copy keeps in-frame clones and lacks some. There are around 20,000 clones in the sample; more than 60% occur only once, and 0.35% to 0.45% lies in the top ten. Sequencing input: CD4+ T cells from blood buffy coats. The source is a human donor in good health. CDR3s include the opening cysteine and the closing phenylalanine or tryptophan. A D gene is named only where the DNA matches it firmly. Clone sizes are given selectively: once, few, many, or a class where the clone is expanded.

>NA|TRBD2|TRBV7-2|TRBJ2-7
CASSSRRAGGNYEQYF
TGTGCCAGCAGCTCTCGAAGAGCGGGGGGGAACTACGAGCAGTACTTC
>NA|NA|TRBV7-2|TRBJ2-3
CASSRLASGDTQYF
TGTGCCAGCAGCCGTCTAGCGTCAGGCGATACGCAGTATTTT
>NA|TRBD2|TRBV28|TRBJ2-2
CASRTGLAANTGELFF
TGTGCCAGCAGGACGGGACTAGCGGCGAACACCGGGGAGCTGTTTTTT
>NA|TRBD2|TRBV30|TRBJ2-1
CAWNGGGRASDEQFF
TGTGCCTGGAACGGGGGCGGGAGGGCCAGCGATGAGCAGTTCTTC
>NA|TRBD1|TRBV10-3|TRBJ1-4
CAIRIGTGVLLEKLFF
TGTGCCATCAGAATAGGGACAGGGGTATTACTCGAAAAACTGTTTTTT
>NA|NA|TRBV27|TRBJ1-4
CASSPTSLVSTNEKLFF
TGTGCCAGCAGTCCTACTTCCCTCGTCTCAACTAATGAAAAACTGTTTTTT
>once|TRBD2|TRBV11-1|TRBJ2-1
CASSRDYLRLYNEQFF
TGTGCCAGCAGCCGGGACTACTTACGTCTCTACAATGAGCAGTTCTTC
>NA|TRBD1|TRBV18|TRBJ1-2
CASSLAGGADYGYTF
TGTGCCAGCTCACTCGCAGGGGGCGCCGACTATGGCTACACCTTC
>NA|NA|TRBV6-5|TRBJ1-2
CASSLRGLYGYTF
TGTGCCAGCAGCCTCCGAGGGCTTTATGGCTACACCTTC
>once|NA|TRBV6-5|TRBJ2-3
CASSYSAEDTQYF
TGTGCCAGCAGTTACTCGGCTGAGGATACGCAGTATTTT
>NA|NA|TRBV7-2|TRBJ2-1
CASSSRQLTYNEQFF
TGTGCCAGCAGCTCTCGACAGCTAACCTACAATGAGCAGTTCTTC
>once|NA|TRBV7-2|TRBJ2-2
CASSLATGLAGELFF
TGTGCCAGCAGCTTAGCAACGGGCTTGGCCGGGGAGCTGTTTTTT
>NA|NA|TRBV14|TRBJ2-5
CASSRRVLETQYF
TGTGCCAGCAGCCGCCGGGTTTTAGAGACCCAGTACTTC
>NA|TRBD1|TRBV9|TRBJ1-1
CASSVDGAGGTEAFF
TGTGCCAGCAGCGTAGATGGGGCAGGGGGCACTGAAGCTTTCTTT
>NA|TRBD2|TRBV18|TRBJ2-2
CASSPEGLDNGELFF
TGTGCCAGCTCACCGGAGGGACTAGATAACGGGGAGCTGTTTTTT
>NA|NA|TRBV25-1|TRBJ1-4
CASIAPTNEKLFF
TGTGCCAGCATTGCCCCAACTAATGAAAAACTGTTTTTT
>NA|NA|TRBV11-2|TRBJ2-7
CASSPHPDKFYEQYF
TGTGCCAGCAGCCCGCATCCGGACAAATTTTACGAGCAGTACTTC
>few|TRBD2|TRBV19|TRBJ2-2
CASSPLAGRGELFF
TGTGCCAGTAGTCCCCTAGCGGGACGGGGGGAGCTGTTTTTT
>few|NA|TRBV19|TRBJ2-2
CASSPDAGELFF
TGTGCCAGTAGTCCAGACGCCGGGGAGCTGTTTTTT
>NA|NA|TRBV27|TRBJ1-2
CASSLYRDAYGYTF
TGTGCCAGCAGTTTATATAGGGATGCCTATGGCTACACCTTC
>NA|NA|TRBV29-1|TRBJ2-7
CSVASGYEQYF
TGCAGCGTTGCATCTGGCTACGAGCAGTACTTC
>NA|NA|TRBV6-1|TRBJ1-5
CASSEARASNQPQHF
TGTGCCAGCAGTGAAGCGAGGGCCTCAAATCAGCCCCAGCATTTT
>NA|NA|TRBV29-1|TRBJ2-5
CSSPAGAFETQYF
TGCAGTTCTCCGGCGGGGGCCTTTGAGACCCAGTACTTC
>NA|NA|TRBV19|TRBJ2-5
CASSMGRVETQYF
TGTGCCAGTAGTATGGGCAGGGTCGAGACCCAGTACTTC
>NA|NA|TRBV4-3|TRBJ1-2
CASSQEGTLRGYTF
TGCGCCAGCAGCCAAGAGGGGACACTTCGTGGCTACACCTTC
>NA|TRBD1|TRBV5-1|TRBJ1-1
CASSLWDRNTEAFF
TGCGCCAGCAGCTTGTGGGACAGGAACACTGAAGCTTTCTTT
>NA|NA|TRBV7-4|TRBJ1-1
CASSLHMNTEAFF
TGTGCCAGCAGCTTACACATGAACACTGAAGCTTTCTTT
>NA|NA|TRBV19|TRBJ2-2
CASSQWTASNTGELFF
TGTGCCAGTAGCCAATGGACAGCTTCGAACACCGGGGAGCTGTTTTTT
>NA|NA|TRBV2|TRBJ1-2
CASSRDSNGYTF
TGTGCCAGCAGTCGAGACAGCAATGGCTACACCTTC
>once|NA|TRBV28|TRBJ2-2
CASSLYRVGTGELFF
TGTGCCAGCAGTTTATACAGGGTGGGAACCGGGGAGCTGTTTTTT
>few|NA|TRBV7-2|TRBJ1-5
CASSDNYQPQHF
TGTGCCAGCAGCGACAACTACCAGCCCCAGCATTTT
>once|NA|TRBV9|TRBJ2-1
CASSPQGENNEQFF
TGTGCCAGCAGCCCCCAGGGCGAGAACAATGAGCAGTTCTTC
>NA|NA|TRBV28|TRBJ1-5
CASSLGGALSNQPQHF
TGTGCCAGCAGTTTAGGGGGGGCGCTTAGCAATCAGCCCCAGCATTTT
>NA|TRBD1|TRBV5-1|TRBJ2-2
CASSPQGFGNTGELFF
TGCGCCAGCAGCCCACAGGGGTTCGGGAACACCGGGGAGCTGTTTTTT
>NA|NA|TRBV4-3|TRBJ2-1
CASRRKGGFDEQFF
TGCGCCAGCAGGAGGAAGGGGGGCTTCGATGAGCAGTTCTTC
>NA|TRBD2|TRBV7-2|TRBJ2-7
CASKQRVRGGPYEQYF
TGTGCCAGCAAGCAACGTGTGCGGGGGGGCCCCTACGAGCAGTACTTC
>once|TRBD2|TRBV28|TRBJ2-7
CASPPSGSRGEQYF
TGTGCCAGTCCGCCTAGCGGGAGTAGGGGCGAGCAGTACTTC
>NA|TRBD1|TRBV6-1|TRBJ2-2
CASSRDRGNTGELFF
TGTGCCAGCAGTCGGGACAGGGGAAACACCGGGGAGCTGTTTTTT
>few|NA|TRBV5-6|TRBJ2-7
CASSIIPTGGEQYF
TGTGCCAGCAGTATCATTCCGACAGGTGGGGAGCAGTACTTC
>few|TRBD1|TRBV10-3|TRBJ1-2
CAISGLTGGANYGYTF
TGTGCCATCAGTGGCCTAACAGGGGGCGCGAACTATGGCTACACCTTC
>NA|TRBD2|TRBV18|TRBJ2-1
CASSPLQAGGPSYNEQFF
TGTGCCAGCTCACCCCTCCAGGCGGGAGGGCCCTCCTACAATGAGCAGTTCTTC
>NA|NA|TRBV5-4|TRBJ2-2
CASSLATISTGELFF
TGTGCCAGCAGCTTGGCTACAATTTCCACCGGGGAGCTGTTTTTT
>NA|TRBD1|TRBV19|TRBJ2-1
CASSIDRVSQFF
TGTGCCAGTAGTATCGACAGGGTGTCGCAGTTCTTC
>NA|NA|TRBV5-4|TRBJ2-3
CASSSTLKRTTDTQYF
TGTGCCAGCAGCTCGACTCTCAAACGGACGACAGATACGCAGTATTTT
>NA|TRBD1|TRBV7-9|TRBJ2-1
CASSLQTGVNEQFF
TGTGCCAGCAGCCTACAGACAGGGGTAAATGAGCAGTTCTTC
>NA|NA|TRBV13|TRBJ1-1
CASSLGTFGGTEAFF
TGTGCCAGCAGCTTAGGGACTTTTGGGGGAACTGAAGCTTTCTTT
>NA|NA|TRBV7-2|TRBJ2-7
CASSLAPSVAVTYEQYF
TGTGCCAGCAGCTTAGCGCCGAGTGTGGCGGTAACCTACGAGCAGTACTTC
>NA|TRBD2|TRBV19|TRBJ2-7
CASSKSGGAYEQYF
TGTGCCAGTAGTAAGAGCGGGGGGGCGTACGAGCAGTACTTC
>NA|TRBD1|TRBV5-1|TRBJ1-1
CASSLEAGGNTEAFF
TGCGCCAGCAGCTTGGAGGCAGGGGGGAACACTGAAGCTTTCTTT
>medium-sized|NA|TRBV6-6|TRBJ2-7
CASRKLLAAGILEQYF
TGTGCCAGCAGAAAACTACTAGCCGCGGGGATCCTCGAGCAGTACTTC
>NA|NA|TRBV5-1|TRBJ2-1
CASSSSGLSSYNEQFF
TGCGCCAGCAGCTCATCCGGGTTAAGCTCCTACAATGAGCAGTTCTTC
>NA|NA|TRBV5-4|TRBJ2-2
CASSRGGQGAIRELFF
TGTGCCAGCAGCCGGGGGGGGCAGGGGGCGATTAGGGAGCTGTTTTTT
>NA|TRBD1|TRBV7-3|TRBJ1-4
CASSRDRGQDEKLFF
TGTGCCAGCAGCCGCGACAGGGGACAGGATGAAAAACTGTTTTTT
>NA|NA|TRBV6-5|TRBJ1-6
CAIAGRGTNSPLHF
TGTGCCATCGCGGGGAGGGGAACGAATTCACCCCTCCACTTT
>NA|NA|TRBV5-1|TRBJ2-1
CASSFTKDGEQFF
TGCGCCAGCAGCTTTACCAAGGATGGTGAGCAGTTCTTC
>NA|NA|TRBV27|TRBJ1-2
CASSLRAGYGYTF
TGTGCCAGCAGTCTCAGGGCAGGGTATGGCTACACCTTC
>NA|NA|TRBV4-3|TRBJ2-2
CASSQVTSTGELFF
TGCGCCAGCAGCCAAGTGACTAGCACCGGGGAGCTGTTTTTT